The rows below give T cell receptor beta chains drawn from one sample of a study of identical twins. TCRdb ran MiXCR on the 5' RACE reads and lists one entry per CDR3 protein. The sample contains under 350,000 distinct CDR3 sequences, roughly 8.6% of which appear only once. The same sample was also used in a study of yellow fever vaccine responses in identical twins.

Sequenced input: CD8+ T cells sorted from blood. The origin of the receptors is a young woman in good health. The CDR3 runs from the conserved cysteine through the conserved F or W. Each record gives: V gene, clone size, D gene, J gene, CDR3 DNA, CDR3 protein. The D gene is left open where the match is weak. Clone size is given for some rows only: seen once, a few or many times, or a class if the clone is expanded.

v_gene: TRBV5-1
abundance: .
d_gene: .
j_gene: TRBJ2-7
CDR3nt: TGCGCCAGCAGCCCCGAGGTGTCCCTCCTTTACGAGCAGTACTTC
CDR3aa: CASSPEVSLLYEQYF

v_gene: TRBV6-1
abundance: .
d_gene: .
j_gene: TRBJ2-3
CDR3nt: TGTGCCAGCAGTCCCGCGGGTGGGGGGGCCCCCGATACGCAGTATTTT
CDR3aa: CASSPAGGGAPDTQYF

v_gene: TRBV20-1
abundance: many
d_gene: TRBD1
j_gene: TRBJ1-2
CDR3nt: TGCAGTGCGATAGACAGGGATGGCTACACCTTC
CDR3aa: CSAIDRDGYTF

v_gene: TRBV4-3
abundance: many
d_gene: .
j_gene: TRBJ1-4
CDR3nt: TGCGCCAGCTCCCAGGGGACACCGCCAACTAATGAAAAACTGTTTTTT
CDR3aa: CASSQGTPPTNEKLFF

v_gene: TRBV9
abundance: .
d_gene: .
j_gene: TRBJ2-7
CDR3nt: TGTGCCAGCAGCGTAGTGTTGGGGGTCTCCTACGAGCAGTACTTC
CDR3aa: CASSVVLGVSYEQYF

v_gene: TRBV6-1
abundance: few
d_gene: .
j_gene: TRBJ2-2
CDR3nt: TGTGCCAGCAGAGGGACAACGAACACCGGGGAGCTGTTTTTT
CDR3aa: CASRGTTNTGELFF

v_gene: TRBV28
abundance: many
d_gene: TRBD1
j_gene: TRBJ2-7
CDR3nt: TGTGCCAGCAGTATTTACAGGGGGACGCCCTACGAGCAGTACTTC
CDR3aa: CASSIYRGTPYEQYF

v_gene: TRBV6-1
abundance: .
d_gene: TRBD2
j_gene: TRBJ2-5
CDR3nt: TGTGCCAGCAGTGAAAGACTAGCGGGGGCCCAAGAGACCCAGTACTTC
CDR3aa: CASSERLAGAQETQYF

v_gene: TRBV5-6
abundance: few
d_gene: TRBD1
j_gene: TRBJ2-5
CDR3nt: TGTGCCAGCAGCTCATCATCTCCGGGACAGGGCCAAGAGACCCAGTACTTC
CDR3aa: CASSSSSPGQGQETQYF

v_gene: TRBV13
abundance: few
d_gene: TRBD2
j_gene: TRBJ2-5
CDR3nt: TGTGCCAGCAGCCCTCGGGGCGGGGGACTCCAAGAGTCCCAGTACTTC
CDR3aa: CASSPRGGGLQESQYF

v_gene: TRBV7-9
abundance: many
d_gene: TRBD2
j_gene: TRBJ2-3
CDR3nt: TGTGCCAGCAGCTTGGGACTAGCGGTCAGCACAGATACGCAGTATTTT
CDR3aa: CASSLGLAVSTDTQYF

v_gene: TRBV7-2
abundance: few
d_gene: TRBD2
j_gene: TRBJ2-5
CDR3nt: TGTGCCAGCAGCTACCCCGAGAGCGGGGGGGCCCGGGAGACCCAGTACTTC
CDR3aa: CASSYPESGGARETQYF

v_gene: TRBV9
abundance: .
d_gene: .
j_gene: TRBJ2-7
CDR3nt: TGTGCCAGCAGCAGATGGGCCTCGAAAGAATACGAGCAGTACTTC
CDR3aa: CASSRWASKEYEQYF

v_gene: TRBV4-3
abundance: many
d_gene: .
j_gene: TRBJ2-5
CDR3nt: TGCGCCAGCAGCCTAAGGGACTCAGGAAAAGAGACCCAGTACTTC
CDR3aa: CASSLRDSGKETQYF

v_gene: TRBV5-1
abundance: many
d_gene: TRBD1
j_gene: TRBJ1-1
CDR3nt: TGCGCCAGCAGCTTGGGGCTGACAGGGGAATCCACTGAAGCTTTCTTT
CDR3aa: CASSLGLTGESTEAFF

v_gene: TRBV29-1
abundance: many
d_gene: .
j_gene: TRBJ2-3
CDR3nt: TGCAGCGTTGAAGGGGACTCGCACAGCTCAGATACGCAGTATTTT
CDR3aa: CSVEGDSHSSDTQYF

v_gene: TRBV6-2/TRBV6-3
abundance: few
d_gene: TRBD1
j_gene: TRBJ2-4
CDR3nt: TGTGCCAGCAGCACTGAGGGGGCCGGCAAAAACATTCAGTACTTC
CDR3aa: CASSTEGAGKNIQYF

v_gene: TRBV6-1
abundance: many
d_gene: TRBD2
j_gene: TRBJ2-1
CDR3nt: TGTGCCAGCAGTGAAGCGAATAGCGGGGGGGTAGATGAGCAGTTCTTC
CDR3aa: CASSEANSGGVDEQFF

v_gene: TRBV4-2
abundance: .
d_gene: .
j_gene: TRBJ2-1
CDR3nt: TGTGCCAGCAGCCAACAGGGCCCGTCCAGTACGGCTTCTCAGCAGTTCTTC
CDR3aa: CASSQQGPSSTASQQFF

v_gene: TRBV27
abundance: .
d_gene: .
j_gene: TRBJ1-6
CDR3nt: TGTGCCAGCAACAATTTCGACAGTGGTTCACCCCTCCACTTT
CDR3aa: CASNNFDSGSPLHF

v_gene: TRBV20-1
abundance: .
d_gene: .
j_gene: TRBJ2-5
CDR3nt: TGCAGTGCTAAATCAGGGAGAAGGCTTAAGGAGACCCAGTACTTC
CDR3aa: CSAKSGRRLKETQYF

v_gene: TRBV7-2
abundance: many
d_gene: .
j_gene: TRBJ2-3
CDR3nt: TGTGCCAGCAGCTTAGGGACTTATTTCTCAGATACGCAGTATTTT
CDR3aa: CASSLGTYFSDTQYF

v_gene: TRBV7-9
abundance: many
d_gene: .
j_gene: TRBJ2-5
CDR3nt: TGTGCCAGCAGCTTAGTGGAAGAGACCCAGTACTTC
CDR3aa: CASSLVEETQYF

v_gene: TRBV20-1
abundance: few
d_gene: .
j_gene: TRBJ2-7
CDR3nt: TGCAGTGCTAGAGATCTCGCCAGCCAGGGGGGCTACGAGCAGTACTTC
CDR3aa: CSARDLASQGGYEQYF

v_gene: TRBV7-8
abundance: few
d_gene: .
j_gene: TRBJ2-1
CDR3nt: TGTGCCAGCAGCTTAGATGGCAGCTATGAGCAGTTCTTC
CDR3aa: CASSLDGSYEQFF

v_gene: TRBV6-2/TRBV6-3
abundance: .
d_gene: TRBD2
j_gene: TRBJ2-7
CDR3nt: TGTGCCAGCAGTTTACCATCAACTGGGACTAGCGGAACCTACGAGCAGTACTTC
CDR3aa: CASSLPSTGTSGTYEQYF

v_gene: TRBV7-9
abundance: .
d_gene: TRBD1
j_gene: TRBJ2-7
CDR3nt: TGTGCCAGCAGCTTAGGGACAGGCAACTCCTACGAGCAGTACTTC
CDR3aa: CASSLGTGNSYEQYF

v_gene: TRBV4-3
abundance: few
d_gene: .
j_gene: TRBJ2-7
CDR3nt: TGCGCCAGCAGCCGAAAAACAGGGAACTACGAGCAGTACTTC
CDR3aa: CASSRKTGNYEQYF

v_gene: TRBV5-1
abundance: few
d_gene: .
j_gene: TRBJ1-1
CDR3nt: TGCGCCAGCAGCTTGTCTACAGTAAACACTGAAGCTTTCTTT
CDR3aa: CASSLSTVNTEAFF

v_gene: TRBV6-1
abundance: few
d_gene: .
j_gene: TRBJ2-1
CDR3nt: TGTGCCAGCAGTCAGGGGGGAAAGTACAATGAGCAGTTCTTC
CDR3aa: CASSQGGKYNEQFF

v_gene: TRBV5-6
abundance: few
d_gene: .
j_gene: TRBJ2-7
CDR3nt: TGTGCCAGCAGTTTACTACAGGGACACGAGCAGTACTTC
CDR3aa: CASSLLQGHEQYF

v_gene: TRBV12-3/TRBV12-4
abundance: few
d_gene: .
j_gene: TRBJ2-7
CDR3nt: TGTGCCAGCAGTCGGGGAATCTTACTCTACGAGCAGTACTTC
CDR3aa: CASSRGILLYEQYF

v_gene: TRBV12-3/TRBV12-4
abundance: many
d_gene: .
j_gene: TRBJ2-1
CDR3nt: TGTGCCAGCGGAATCCAGGGATATGAGCAGTTCTTC
CDR3aa: CASGIQGYEQFF

v_gene: TRBV20-1
abundance: many
d_gene: .
j_gene: TRBJ2-7
CDR3nt: TGCAGTGCTAGTTCGGACATCGGATCCTACGAGCAGTACTTC
CDR3aa: CSASSDIGSYEQYF

v_gene: TRBV20-1
abundance: .
d_gene: TRBD2
j_gene: TRBJ2-7
CDR3nt: TGCAGTGCTGTTCTGACTAGCGGGAGTGCCGGTGGGTACGAGCAGTACTTC
CDR3aa: CSAVLTSGSAGGYEQYF

v_gene: TRBV5-1
abundance: few
d_gene: TRBD1
j_gene: TRBJ2-1
CDR3nt: TGCGCCAGCAGCTTCCTTTGGGACAGTGCCAATGAGCAGTTCTTC
CDR3aa: CASSFLWDSANEQFF

v_gene: TRBV7-9
abundance: .
d_gene: TRBD1
j_gene: TRBJ1-2
CDR3nt: TGTGCCAGCAGCTTAGCACGACAGGGGGCAAATTCCTATGGCTACACCTTC
CDR3aa: CASSLARQGANSYGYTF